This entry lists 2 T cell receptor beta chains sequenced from one sample in a study of Graves' ophthalmopathy and Graves' hyperthyroidism. RNA transcripts provided the template for amplifying TCR beta CDR3 regions. HTBI primers were used in a first-round RT-PCR, which preceded a second-round multiplex PCR. Each CDR3 protein is one row after TCRdb ran MiXCR on the multiplex PCR reads. The repertoire includes under 250,000 distinct CDR3 sequences, approximately 21% of them detected once, and roughly 40% sits in the top ten. The sequenced material came from peripheral blood. These receptors originate from a woman aged 45-65 years with Graves' ophthalmopathy.

The sample holds many counts of this clonotype. The V and J genes are TRBV19 and TRBJ1-5; weak D call: TRBD1 (5 bases). CDR3 length equals 16 residues. Germline assignment: CDR1 LNHDA and CDR2 SQIVND (reference sequence). Trimming took off 5 bases at V and 1 base at J, with 15 bases between the two ends. CDR3 bases: TGTGCCAGTAGTGGGGTGGGGGGGAACAGCAATCAGCCCCAGCATTTT. Its protein product is CASSGVGGNSNQPQHF.

Ten or more counts support this clonotype. The rearrangement joins TRBV14 to TRBJ2-2; TRBD1 is a possible D gene (5 bases). This CDR3 comprises 15 residues. Trimming took 4 bases from V and 6 from J, leaving 15 bases between them. CDR1 and CDR2 (germline): SGHDN, FVKESK. CDR3 DNA sequence: TGTGCCAGCAGCCCCACCCGACAGTGGCCCGGGGAGCTGTTTTTT. As protein: CASSPTRQWPGELFF.